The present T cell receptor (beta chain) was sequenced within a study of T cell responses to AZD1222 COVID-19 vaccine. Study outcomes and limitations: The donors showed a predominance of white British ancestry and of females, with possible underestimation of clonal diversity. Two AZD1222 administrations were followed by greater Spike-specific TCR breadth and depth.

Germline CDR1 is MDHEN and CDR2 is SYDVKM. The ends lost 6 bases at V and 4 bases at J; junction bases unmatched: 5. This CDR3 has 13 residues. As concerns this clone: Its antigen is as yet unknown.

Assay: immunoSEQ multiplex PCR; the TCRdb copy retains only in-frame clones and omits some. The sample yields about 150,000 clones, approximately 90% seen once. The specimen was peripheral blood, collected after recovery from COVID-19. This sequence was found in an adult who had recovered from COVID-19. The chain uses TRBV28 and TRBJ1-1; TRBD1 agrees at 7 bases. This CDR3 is CASSPSGGTEAFF. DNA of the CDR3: TGTGCCAGCAGCCCCTCAGGGGGCACTGAAGCTTTCTTT.